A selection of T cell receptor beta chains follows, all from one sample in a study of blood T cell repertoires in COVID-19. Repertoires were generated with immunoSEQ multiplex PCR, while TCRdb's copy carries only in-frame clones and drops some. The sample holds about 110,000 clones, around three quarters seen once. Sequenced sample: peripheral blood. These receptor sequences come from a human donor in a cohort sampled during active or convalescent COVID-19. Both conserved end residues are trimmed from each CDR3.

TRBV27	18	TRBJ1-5	ASSPDRDRGLGISNQPQH
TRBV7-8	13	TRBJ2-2	ASSSGGLRGGELF
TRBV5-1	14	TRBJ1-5	ASSLEGGYSNQPQH
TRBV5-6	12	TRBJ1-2	ASSLALRNYGYT
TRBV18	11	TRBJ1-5	ASSVQGKQPQH
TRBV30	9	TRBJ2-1	AWAAYNEQF
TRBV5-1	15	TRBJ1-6	ASSRLAPGLNNSPLH
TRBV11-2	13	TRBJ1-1	ASSLVGGVNTEAF
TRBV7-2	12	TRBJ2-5	ASSLSREQMTQY
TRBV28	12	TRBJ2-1	ASMGFGSYNEQF
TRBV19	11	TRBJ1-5	ASSLQAFQPQH
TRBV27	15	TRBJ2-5	ASSPPRRDRDQETQY
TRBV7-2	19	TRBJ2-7	ASSLASEGLAGASPAYEQY
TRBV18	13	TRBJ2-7	ASSPGLAGRSEQY
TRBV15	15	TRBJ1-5	ATSRDMPGGSNQPQH
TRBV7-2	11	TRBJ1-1	ASSLGVQAEAF
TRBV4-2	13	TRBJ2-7	ASSQTQDPTYEQY
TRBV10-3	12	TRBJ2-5	AISDRQGKETQY
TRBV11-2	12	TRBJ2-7	ASSLSGVVGEQY
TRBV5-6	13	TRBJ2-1	ASSTDRLSYNEQF
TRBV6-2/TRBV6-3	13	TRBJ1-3	ASSYTGYVRTTIY
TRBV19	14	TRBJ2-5	ASSIRTSGSQETQY
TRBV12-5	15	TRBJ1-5	ASGLRSGGSSNQPQH
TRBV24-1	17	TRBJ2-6	ATSDWPGTGDSGANVLT
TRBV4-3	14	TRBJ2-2	ASSQDKGYRTGELF
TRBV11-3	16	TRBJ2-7	ASSLETGPGLADYEQY
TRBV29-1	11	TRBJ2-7	SVRDSRSYEQY
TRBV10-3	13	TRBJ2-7	AKKARQKYSYEQY
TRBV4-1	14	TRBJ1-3	ASSQAGLASGNTIY
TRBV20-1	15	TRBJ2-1	SASAKLAWVSYNEQF
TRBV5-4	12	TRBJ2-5	ASSGTQRQETQY
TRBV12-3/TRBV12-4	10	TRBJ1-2	ASSLRRGGYT
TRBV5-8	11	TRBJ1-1	ASPGRMNTEAF
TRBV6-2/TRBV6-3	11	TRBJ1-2	ASSYAGDYGYT
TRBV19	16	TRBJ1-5	ASSIRRSQGTRNQPQH
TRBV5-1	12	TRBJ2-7	ASSSGYLSGEQY
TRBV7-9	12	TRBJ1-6	ASRVTGIGSPLH
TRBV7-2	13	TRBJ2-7	ASSHGDGRAGEQY
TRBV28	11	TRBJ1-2	ASSLIGLYGYT
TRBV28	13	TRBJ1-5	ASSRRTGGNQPQH
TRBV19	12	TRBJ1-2	ASSPDRVSGGYT
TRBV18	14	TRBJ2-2	ASSQALQGNAGELF
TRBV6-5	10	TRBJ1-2	ASKDRVLGYT
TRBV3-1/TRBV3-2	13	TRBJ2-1	ASSQVRQAINEQF
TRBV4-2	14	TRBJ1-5	ASSPGQGVSNQPQH
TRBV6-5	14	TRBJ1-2	ASSYLLPRQGGGYT
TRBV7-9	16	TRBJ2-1	ASSKDHRLAGLYNEQF
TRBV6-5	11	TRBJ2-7	ASLGDSTYEQY